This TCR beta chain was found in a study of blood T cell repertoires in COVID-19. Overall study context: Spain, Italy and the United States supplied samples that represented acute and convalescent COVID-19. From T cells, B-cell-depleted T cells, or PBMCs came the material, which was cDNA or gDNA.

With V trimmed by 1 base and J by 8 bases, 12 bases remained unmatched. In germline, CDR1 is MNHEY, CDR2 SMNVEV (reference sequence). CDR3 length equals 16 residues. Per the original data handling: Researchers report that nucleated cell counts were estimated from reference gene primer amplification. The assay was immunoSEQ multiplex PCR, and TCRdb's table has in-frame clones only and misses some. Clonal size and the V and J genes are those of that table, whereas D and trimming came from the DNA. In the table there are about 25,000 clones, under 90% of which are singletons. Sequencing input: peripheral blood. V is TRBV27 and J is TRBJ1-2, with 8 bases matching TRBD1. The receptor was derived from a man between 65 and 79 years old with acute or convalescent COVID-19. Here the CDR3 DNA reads TGTGCCAGCAGTTTATGGGCACAGGGGGGACGGAGCGGCTACACCTTC. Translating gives CASSLWAQGGRSGYTF.